Shown below are 24 T cell receptor beta chains from a single sample sequenced in a study of radiotherapy plus CTLA-4 blockade in lung cancer. The repertoire was sequenced with immunoSEQ multiplex PCR; TCRdb's copy has only in-frame clones and lacks some. This sample yields around 44,000 clones, of which 70% to 80% are seen a single time; about 2.7% belongs to the top ten. Sequences were derived from peripheral blood, sampled from a patient treated with radiotherapy plus ipilimumab. The receptors here all came from a human donor with non-small cell lung cancer whose response to radiotherapy plus ipilimumab could not be evaluated.

In regard to this clone: An end of the junction differs from the germline gene, which may be a read error. CDR3 region: CASSYAGSGRNSPPHF. DNA of the CDR3: TGTGCCAGCAGTTACGCCGGCTCAGGTCGAAATTCACCCCCCCACTTT. This chain links TRBV4-2 with TRBJ1-6; D remains ambiguous. There are 16 residues in the CDR3. Germline assignment: CDR1 LGHNA and CDR2 YNFKEQ.

This rearrangement joins TRBV28 to TRBJ2-3; 7 nucleotides line up with TRBD2. CDR3 length equals 18 residues. The germline V gene has CDR1 MDHEN and CDR2 SYDVKM. The J segment lost 0 bases and the V segment lost 3 bases, leaving 12 bases of the junction unmatched. This CDR3 reads CASSFVASGDPSTDTQYF. Here the CDR3 DNA reads TGTGCCAGCAGTTTCGTGGCTAGCGGAGACCCTAGCACAGATACGCAGTATTTT.

The gene calls are TRBV30 and TRBJ2-7, with TRBD2 identical over 10 bases. Germline loops: CDR1 GTSNPN, CDR2 SVGIG (reference sequence). The trim removed 2 bases at V and 12 bases at J, leaving 10 bases unmatched. This CDR3 is 13 amino acids long. The CDR3 protein is CAWSFAPSGSRYF. CDR3 nucleotide sequence: TGTGCCTGGAGTTTCGCCCCTAGCGGGAGTCGGTACTTC.

V and J are TRBV18 and TRBJ2-5, with 8 bases lining up with TRBD2. V lost 4 bases to trimming and J lost 3 bases; unmatched junction nucleotides: 4. The germline V gene has CDR1 KGHSH and CDR2 LQKENI. This CDR3 has 14 residues. CDR3 coding DNA: TGTGCCAGCTCACGCGGGACTAGAGAAGAGACCCAGTACTTC. This encodes CASSRGTREETQYF.

The gene calls are TRBV23-1 and TRBJ2-1; 12 bases match TRBD1. TRBV23-1 is treated as an ORF (open reading frame) with a function not yet certain. The CDR3 sequence is 15 residues long. The trim removed 7 bases at V and 6 bases at J, leaving 7 bases unmatched. The CDR3 DNA follows: TGCGCCAGCACCATCAGGGACAGGGGGCGCAATGAGCAGTTCTTC. Amino acids: CASTIRDRGRNEQFF.

This clone has only a few counts. The chain joins TRBV5-8 to TRBJ2-3, with TRBD2 identical over 11 bases. Trimming took 5 bases from V and 4 from J; bases not matched to a gene: 18. Germline V CDR1 and CDR2: SGHTS, YDEGEE. The CDR3 is 19 amino acids. DNA for the CDR3: TGTGCCAGCAGACGACAGGGGATACTAGCGGGAGTATGGTCAGATACGCAGTATTTT. Its protein is CASRRQGILAGVWSDTQYF.

V is TRBV5-1 and J is TRBJ2-2; a possible D gene is TRBD1 (6 bases). This CDR3 region has 15 residues. V was clipped by 4 bases and J by 7 bases, with 17 bases between them. Germline lookup yields CDR1 SGHRS and CDR2 YFSETQ. CDR3 protein: CASSEESRGGGELFF. The DNA of the CDR3 is TGCGCCAGCAGCGAGGAATCCCGAGGGGGCGGGGAGCTGTTTTTT.

This clone was seen a handful of times. Other DNA sequences from this sample encode an identical CDR3 as well. The gene calls are TRBV9 and TRBJ2-7; no clear D. V was clipped by 0 bases and J by 2 bases, with 9 bases between them. The CDR3 sequence is 14 residues long. Germline lookup yields CDR1 SGDLS and CDR2 YYNGEE. DNA for the CDR3: TGTGCCAGCAGCGTAGAGGTCGGAGCCTACGAGCAGTACTTC. Protein sequence: CASSVEVGAYEQYF.

This chain uses TRBV4-2 with TRBJ2-3; 8 nucleotides match TRBD1. Germline loops: CDR1 LGHNA, CDR2 YNFKEQ. The CDR3 extends over 14 amino acids. The V and J ends lost 4 bases and 5 bases, in that order; junction bases with no gene match: 5. The DNA for the CDR3 is TGTGCCAGCAGCCGCGGGACAGGTATAGATACGCAGTATTTT. As protein: CASSRGTGIDTQYF.

The genes are TRBV6-1 and TRBJ2-3; D is perhaps TRBD2 (6 bases). CDR1 and CDR2 (germline): MNHNS, SASEGT. This CDR3 is 13 amino acids long. V was shortened by 5 bases and J by 10 bases, with 16 bases between the two germline ends. The CDR3 is CASSRRTGEAQYF. CDR3 in DNA: TGTGCCAGCAGTCGCCGAACGGGAGAGGCGCAGTATTTT.

The chain uses TRBV19 and TRBJ2-3, with D perhaps matching TRBD2 (6 bases). The CDR3 has 16 residues. Deletions cut 3 bases from V and 1 base from J, with 14 bases between. The germline CDR1 and CDR2 sequences are LNHDA and SQIVND (reference sequence). The CDR3 bases are TGTGCCAGTAGTATTGGAAGCGGGCTCGGCACAGATACGCAGTATTTT. Its translation is CASSIGSGLGTDTQYF. The whole variable domain, filled in from reference TRBV19 and TRBJ2-3, reads DGGITQSPKYLFRKEGQNVTLSCEQNLNHDAMYWYRQDPGQGLRLIYYSQIVNDFQKGDIAEGYSVSREKKESFPLTVTSAQKNPTAFYLCASSIGSGLGTDTQYFGPGTRLTVL.

This chain joins TRBV15 and TRBJ2-1; possibly TRBD2 for D (5 bases). CDR1 is LNHNV, CDR2 YYDKDF, per germline (reference sequence). CDR3 length: 17 amino acids. The V gene lost 1 base and the J gene lost 4 bases, with 17 bases spanning the gap. Written as DNA, the CDR3 is TGTGCCACCAGCAGAGGCTCGCCCGGGCGGACTTACAATGAGCAGTTCTTC. As protein: CATSRGSPGRTYNEQFF. Together with reference TRBV15 and TRBJ2-1, the CDR3 gives the full variable domain: DAMVIQNPRYQVTQFGKPVTLSCSQTLNHNVMYWYQQKSSQAPKLLFHYYDKDFNNEADTPDNFQSRRPNTSFCFLDIRSPGLGDTAMYLCATSRGSPGRTYNEQFFGPGTRLTVL.

The rearrangement links TRBV5-1 to TRBJ2-7; 8 bases map to TRBD2. Germline V gives CDR1 SGHRS, CDR2 YFSETQ. J lost 5 bases, V lost 4 bases, and 8 bases had no gene match. This CDR3 has 14 residues. In nucleotides, the CDR3 is TGCGCCAGCAGCGCGGACGGGGGGGACGACGAGCAGTACTTC. Its translation is CASSADGGDDEQYF.

This rearrangement joins TRBV28 to TRBJ1-1; D is undetermined. The germline V gene encodes CDR1 MDHEN and CDR2 SYDVKM. V was clipped by 5 bases and J by 4 bases, with 17 bases between them. The CDR3 has 15 residues. CDR3 sequence (DNA): TGTGCCAGCAGTCATTACAGCGAGAGGGTCACTGAAGCTTTCTTT. Protein product: CASSHYSERVTEAFF.

V usage is TRBV25-1 and J usage is TRBJ1-2; D remains unclear. The CDR3 is 13 amino acids. V lost 3 bases and J lost 3, with 8 bases in between. Germline CDR1 MGHDK, CDR2 SYGVNS. The CDR3 region is CASSEGRDYGYTF. The CDR3 DNA is TGTGCCAGCAGTGAGGGGAGGGACTATGGCTACACCTTC.

The V call is TRBV2, the J call TRBJ2-5, with TRBD2 matching 9 bases. The CDR3 totals 15 residues. V gave up 7 bases and J gave up 3 bases; unmatched junction bases: 9. Germline V CDR1 and CDR2: SNHLY, FYNNEI. The CDR3 loop reads CASTIFLAGEETQYF. In DNA form, the CDR3 reads TGTGCCAGCACCATCTTTTTAGCGGGAGAAGAGACCCAGTACTTC.

The chain links TRBV7-2 to TRBJ1-4, with D perhaps TRBD1 (5 bases). The CDR3 extends over 13 amino acids. Germline values: CDR1 SGHTA, CDR2 FQGNSA. V was pared by 2 bases and J by 6 bases, with 7 bases between. This chain's CDR3 is CASSLQGYEKLFF. CDR3 coding DNA: TGTGCCAGCAGCTTACAGGGTTATGAAAAACTGTTTTTT. Together with reference TRBV7-2 and TRBJ1-4, the CDR3 gives the full variable domain: GAGVSQSPSNKVTEKGKDVELRCDPISGHTALYWYRQSLGQGLEFLIYFQGNSAPDKSGLPSDRFSAERTGGSVSTLTIQRTQQEDSAVYLCASSLQGYEKLFFGSGTQLSVL.

This rearrangement joins TRBV4-1 to TRBJ1-1, with a possible D match to TRBD1 (6 bases). V was trimmed by 0 bases and J by 0 bases, leaving 8 bases between them. The germline V gene has CDR1 MGHRA and CDR2 YSYEKL. CDR3 length equals 15 residues. For the CDR3, the DNA is TGCGCCAGCAGCCAAGATCAGGGGCTGAACACTGAAGCTTTCTTT. Its protein product is CASSQDQGLNTEAFF.

The genes are TRBV4-2 and TRBJ2-1; 7 bases align to TRBD2. The length of the CDR3 is 13 residues. Germline CDR1 reads LGHNA; CDR2 reads YNFKEQ. J lost 7 bases, V lost 3 bases, and 3 bases had no gene match. CDR3 in DNA: TGTGCCAGCAGCCAGAGGCGGGGGAATGAGCAGTTCTTC. This encodes CASSQRRGNEQFF.

The chain couples TRBV28 to TRBJ2-5; the D is unclear. CDR3 length: 14 amino acids. Per germline, CDR1 MDHEN and CDR2 SYDVKM. Trimming removed 1 base at V and 5 bases at J, with 11 bases between. The CDR3 here is CASSLYPGWETQYF. In nucleotides, the CDR3 is TGTGCCAGCAGTTTATATCCAGGATGGGAGACCCAGTACTTC. Complete variable domain (other parts from reference TRBV28 and TRBJ2-5): DVKVTQSSRYLVKRTGEKVFLECVQDMDHENMFWYRQDPGLGLRLIYFSYDVKMKEKGDIPEGYSVSREKKERFSLILESASTNQTSMYLCASSLYPGWETQYFGPGTRLLVL.

This clone was seen just once. This rearrangement joins TRBV12-5 to TRBJ2-7, with 7 bases that match TRBD2. The CDR3 runs 13 residues. Germline lookup yields CDR1 LGHNT and CDR2 FRNRAP. The junction had 8 bases not matched to a gene; V was cut back by 7 bases and J by 5 bases. The CDR3 is CASAVGRGDEQYF. CDR3 nucleotide sequence: TGTGCTAGTGCCGTTGGTCGGGGGGACGAGCAGTACTTC.

This clone was seen once. V usage is TRBV25-1 and J usage is TRBJ1-1; possible D gene TRBD1, 5 bases. V lost 8 bases, J lost 1 base, and 17 bases lay in between. In germline, CDR1 is MGHDK, CDR2 SYGVNS. The CDR3 covers 15 residues. CDR3 amino acids: CASVARGTTNTEAFF. DNA for the CDR3: TGTGCCAGCGTAGCCCGGGGGACTACGAACACTGAAGCTTTCTTT.

The chain joins TRBV23-1 to TRBJ2-2; 7 bases agree with TRBD1. TRBV23-1 is flagged as an ORF with uncertain function. The junction had 7 bases not matched to a gene; V was cut back by 3 bases and J by 0 bases. This CDR3 is built from 17 residues. The DNA for the CDR3 is TGCGCCAGCAGTCAGGGGGACAGTCATACGAACACCGGGGAGCTGTTTTTT. This sequence encodes CASSQGDSHTNTGELFF.

This chain links TRBV7-9 with TRBJ2-2, with D possibly matching TRBD2 (5 bases). The CDR3 consists of 17 residues. Germline CDR1 and CDR2: SEHNR and FQNEAQ (reference sequence). V lost 6 bases and J lost 3, with 20 bases in between. CDR3 nucleotide sequence: TGTGCCAGCAGTAGGCTCCGGGATTTCATAGACACCGGGGAGCTGTTTTTT. It specifies CASSRLRDFIDTGELFF.